The rows below give T cell receptor beta chains drawn from one sample of a study of OX40 agonist ivuxolimab in advanced cancers. Measured with immunoSEQ multiplex PCR; TCRdb has only the in-frame clones, and not every one. In the table there are some 14,000 clones, about 60% of which are singletons. The material was CD4+ or CD8+ T cells sorted from blood, obtained in a trial of the OX40 agonist ivuxolimab. These receptors came from an adult with an advanced solid tumor such as melanoma, head and neck, liver or kidney cancer. CDR3s include the opening cysteine and the closing phenylalanine or tryptophan. D genes are given only for firm matches. For some rows the clone size is stated as once, few or many, or as a class when expanded; others skip it.

clone_size,v_call,j_call,d_call,cdr3_aa,cdr3_nt
-,TRBV7-6,TRBJ2-3,-,CASSLAGQDTQYF,TGTGCCAGCAGCTTAGCGGGCCAAGATACGCAGTATTTT
-,TRBV5-5,TRBJ1-6,TRBD1,CASSLRDRGLSYNSPLHF,TGTGCCAGCAGCCTCCGGGACAGGGGTTTATCCTATAATTCACCCCTCCACTTT
-,TRBV6-1,TRBJ1-6,-,CASSVRVGGWNSPLHF,TGTGCCAGCAGTGTTCGGGTAGGGGGGTGGAATTCACCCCTCCACTTT
few,TRBV19,TRBJ1-3,-,CASSIGTSSGNTIYF,TGTGCCAGTAGTATAGGAACAAGCTCTGGAAACACCATATATTTT
-,TRBV27,TRBJ2-7,-,CASSVGGGVYEQYF,TGTGCCAGCAGTGTTGGAGGAGGGGTCTACGAGCAGTACTTC
-,TRBV14,TRBJ2-5,TRBD2,CASSLGLEETQYF,TGTGCCAGCAGCCTTGGACTAGAAGAGACCCAGTACTTC
-,TRBV30,TRBJ2-1,TRBD2,CAWRLGSGGADEQFF,TGTGCCTGGAGGCTGGGGAGCGGGGGGGCGGATGAGCAGTTCTTC
-,TRBV7-9,TRBJ2-1,TRBD2,CASSRTGTSGNEQFF,TGTGCCAGCAGCCGAACCGGGACTAGCGGAAATGAGCAGTTCTTC
-,TRBV4-1,TRBJ2-1,-,CASSQLFTGLYNEQFF,TGCGCCAGCAGCCAACTATTCACAGGGCTATACAATGAGCAGTTCTTC
-,TRBV6-5,TRBJ2-5,-,CASSYGTEETQYF,TGTGCCAGCAGTTACGGTACAGAAGAGACCCAGTACTTC
-,TRBV7-3,TRBJ1-1,-,CASSLGPTGTYTEAFF,TGTGCCAGCAGCTTAGGCCCAACAGGGACCTACACTGAAGCTTTCTTT
-,TRBV4-1,TRBJ2-1,-,CASSQLDVNNEQFF,TGCGCCAGCAGCCAACTAGACGTTAACAATGAGCAGTTCTTC
-,TRBV10-2,TRBJ2-1,TRBD1,CASSEGQGAWEQFF,TGCGCCAGCAGTGAGGGACAGGGGGCATGGGAGCAGTTCTTC
-,TRBV9,TRBJ2-7,-,CASSVSGGPGYEQYF,TGTGCCAGCAGCGTATCCGGGGGCCCGGGCTACGAGCAGTACTTC
-,TRBV19,TRBJ2-1,-,CASSSVANNEQFF,TGTGCCAGTAGTTCGGTGGCGAACAATGAGCAGTTCTTC
medium-sized,TRBV5-1,TRBJ1-5,-,CASSLSGYSNQPQHF,TGCGCCAGCAGCTTGTCCGGTTATAGCAATCAGCCCCAGCATTTT
-,TRBV10-3,TRBJ1-5,-,CAISESERGNKPQHF,TGTGCCATCAGTGAGTCGGAGAGGGGCAACAAGCCCCAGCATTTT
few,TRBV5-3,TRBJ2-1,TRBD2,CARSRLAGTLIYNEQFF,TGTGCCAGAAGCCGTCTAGCGGGGACCCTGATTTACAATGAGCAGTTCTTC
once,TRBV7-9,TRBJ1-4,-,CASRCGSPPLLFNEKLFF,TGTGCCAGCAGGTGTGGGTCCCCACCGCTACTCTTTAATGAAAAACTGTTTTTT
-,TRBV29-1,TRBJ2-7,-,CSVEDGIKGHEQYF,TGCAGCGTTGAAGATGGTATCAAGGGGCATGAGCAGTACTTC
few,TRBV7-2,TRBJ1-2,TRBD1,CASSSRQGAGYTF,TGTGCCAGCAGCTCCCGACAGGGTGCTGGCTACACCTTC
-,TRBV29-1,TRBJ1-1,-,CSVEPGRTGNTEAFF,TGCAGCGTTGAACCAGGCCGAACAGGGAACACTGAAGCTTTCTTT
-,TRBV27,TRBJ2-1,-,CASSMGPRGRNEQFF,TGTGCCAGCAGTATGGGACCAAGGGGACGGAATGAGCAGTTCTTC
-,TRBV5-4,TRBJ1-1,-,CASSLGGWDTEAFF,TGTGCCAGCAGCTTGGGGGGGTGGGACACTGAAGCTTTCTTT
few,TRBV6-5,TRBJ1-5,TRBD1,CASSVQGDQPQHF,TGTGCCAGCAGTGTTCAGGGGGATCAGCCCCAGCATTTT
-,TRBV19,TRBJ2-3,-,CASNSEGVIKDTQYF,TGTGCCAGTAATAGTGAGGGGGTCATAAAAGATACGCAGTATTTT
-,TRBV19,TRBJ1-6,-,CASSISRGGINSPLHF,TGTGCCAGTAGTATCTCGAGGGGCGGAATTAATTCACCCCTCCACTTT
once,TRBV7-6,TRBJ2-7,-,CASSPTLLANEQYF,TGTGCCAGCAGCCCGACCCTCCTAGCTAACGAGCAGTACTTC
medium-sized,TRBV6-6,TRBJ1-2,-,CASSYSIGGSYGYTF,TGTGCCAGCAGTTACTCGATAGGAGGCAGCTATGGCTACACCTTC
-,TRBV13,TRBJ1-4,-,CASSSRGTFDEKLFF,TGTGCCAGCAGCTCCAGGGGAACTTTTGATGAAAAACTGTTTTTT
-,TRBV28,TRBJ2-7,TRBD2,CASSLAGGGFSYEQYF,TGTGCCAGCAGTTTAGCGGGGGGCGGTTTCTCCTACGAGCAGTACTTC
few,TRBV7-9,TRBJ2-3,-,CASSLVAGFSTDTQYF,TGTGCCAGCAGCTTAGTGGCTGGCTTTAGCACAGATACGCAGTATTTT
-,TRBV19,TRBJ2-3,TRBD2,CASSILTSGGESTDTQYF,TGTGCCAGTAGTATTCTGACTAGCGGGGGGGAGAGCACAGATACGCAGTATTTT
-,TRBV19,TRBJ2-1,-,CASSRVNLGASYNEQFF,TGTGCCAGTAGCCGAGTGAATCTGGGGGCCTCCTACAATGAGCAGTTCTTC
-,TRBV5-4,TRBJ2-1,TRBD2,CASSLNGLAGPLYNEQFF,TGTGCCAGCAGCTTGAACGGACTAGCGGGGCCCTTATACAATGAGCAGTTCTTC
-,TRBV6-5,TRBJ2-3,TRBD1,CASSLQGAVDTQYF,TGTGCCAGCAGTTTACAGGGGGCGGTAGATACGCAGTATTTT
few,TRBV6-5,TRBJ1-2,-,CASSYATSYGYTF,TGTGCCAGCAGTTACGCGACAAGCTATGGCTACACCTTC
-,TRBV7-9,TRBJ2-7,-,CASSLRPGEQYF,TGTGCCAGCAGCTTAAGACCCGGCGAGCAGTACTTC
few,TRBV9,TRBJ1-2,-,CASSPSRQANYGYTF,TGTGCCAGCAGCCCCTCCCGACAAGCTAACTATGGCTACACCTTC
few,TRBV2,TRBJ2-2,-,CASSDGGGGELFF,TGTGCCAGCAGTGACGGCGGCGGCGGGGAGCTGTTTTTT
few,TRBV11-2,TRBJ2-7,TRBD2,CASSSGLVFGSEQYF,TGTGCCAGCAGCTCGGGACTAGTCTTCGGTAGCGAGCAGTACTTC